Each of the 25 T cell receptor beta chains below was sequenced from the same sample in a study of identical twins. TCRdb re-called the 5' RACE reads through MiXCR, storing one row per CDR3 protein. Found here are about 390,000 distinct CDR3 sequences, roughly 9% of them singletons; the top ten hold about 9.1%. The sequencing sample was made of naive T cells sorted from blood. Receptors were obtained from a woman aged 50 to 65 in good health.

This clonotype appeared a few times. The rearrangement joins TRBV20-1 to TRBJ2-5, with 9 bases fitting TRBD2. CDR1 and CDR2 from the germline V gene are DFQATT and SNEGSKA (reference sequence). The CDR3 has 16 amino acids. After removal of 1 base from V and 1 base from J, the junction contained 7 bases not matched to a gene. CDR3 protein: CSARGGLAGIQETQYF. CDR3 in DNA: TGCAGTGCTAGAGGAGGGCTAGCGGGGATCCAAGAGACCCAGTACTTC.

This clonotype showed up just a few times. In nucleotides, the CDR3 is TGTGCCAGCATACCGGGGCCAGGAGATCTGGCGGATACGCAGTATTTT. Translating it yields CASIPGPGDLADTQYF. V is TRBV12-3 or TRBV12-4 and J is TRBJ2-3, with D perhaps TRBD1 or TRBD2 (5 bases each). V gave up 7 bases and J gave up 6 bases, with 23 bases separating them. This CDR3 has 16 amino acids.

This clonotype was seen repeatedly, ten times or more. The chain carries TRBV29-1 and TRBJ2-2; 8 bases line up with TRBD1. The CDR3 totals 11 residues. CDR1 is SQVTM and CDR2 is ANQGSEA in the germline V gene. Trimming removed 7 bases from V and 7 bases from J; junction bases left unmatched: 2. The CDR3, as DNA: TGCAGCGCAGGGGGCTTCGGGGAGCTGTTTTTT. Its translation: CSAGGFGELFF.

This clonotype appeared a few times. This chain connects TRBV7-2 to TRBJ1-5, with D hard to call. Trimming pared 3 bases from V and 5 bases from J, leaving 5 bases between. This CDR3 has 12 amino acids. Germline V gene sequence: CDR1 SGHTA, CDR2 FQGNSA. For the CDR3, the DNA is TGTGCCAGCAGCTTCGGTTATCAGCCCCAGCATTTT. Translating it yields CASSFGYQPQHF.

This clonotype was recorded a few times. This sequence joins TRBV5-4 and TRBJ2-1; TRBD2 matches 13 bases. The CDR3 extends over 16 amino acids. V was clipped by 4 bases and J by 2 bases; unmatched bases: 3. Looked up from germline, CDR1 is SGHNT and CDR2 is YYREEE (reference sequence). CDR3 coding DNA: TGTGCCAGCAGCGGCGGACTAGCGGGAGCCTACAATGAGCAGTTCTTC. As protein: CASSGGLAGAYNEQFF.

The V and J genes are TRBV20-1 and TRBJ2-3; a weak D match, TRBD2 (6 bases). The CDR3 loop spans 15 amino acids. The V and J ends lost 3 bases and 2 bases respectively, with 15 bases between them. Germline CDR1 is DFQATT and CDR2 is SNEGSKA (reference sequence). CDR3 in DNA: TGCAGTGCTAGGCCTCCGGGACTTAACACAGATACGCAGTATTTT. Translated: CSARPPGLNTDTQYF.

The chain carries TRBV30 and TRBJ2-3; D not resolved. The germline V gene has CDR1 GTSNPN and CDR2 SVGIG (reference sequence). CDR3 size: 15 residues. The V gene lost 2 bases and the J gene lost 0 bases, with 12 bases spanning the gap. The DNA of the CDR3 is TGTGCCTGGAGTAAGGCACAGTCCAGCACAGATACGCAGTATTTT. Amino acids: CAWSKAQSSTDTQYF.

This chain joins TRBV20-1 and TRBJ2-1; TRBD2 matches 8 bases. This CDR3 is 15 amino acids long. V trimming: 0 bases; J trimming: 3 bases; junction bases outside the gene matches: 4. Germline V lookup: CDR1 DFQATT, CDR2 SNEGSKA (reference sequence). The CDR3 nucleotides read TGCAGTGCTAGAGATCCGGGACTAGTCTACAATGAGCAGTTCTTC. Encoded protein: CSARDPGLVYNEQFF.

The J gene is TRBJ2-5, the V gene TRBV6-5; 10 bases align to TRBD2. The V gene's germline CDR1 is MNHEY and CDR2 SVGAGI. J gave up 4 bases and V 2 bases, and 10 bases lay outside the gene matches. CDR3 length: 17 amino acids. CDR3 sequence reads: CASSYPQREGRGETQYF. CDR3 nucleotides: TGTGCCAGCAGTTACCCGCAGCGGGAGGGCCGCGGAGAGACCCAGTACTTC.

The chain carries TRBV15 and TRBJ1-1; D unclear. Germline-derived CDR1 and CDR2 are LNHNV and YYDKDF (reference sequence). The CDR3 covers 16 residues. V was pared by 0 bases and J by 4 bases, with 15 bases between. CDR3 nucleotide sequence: TGTGCCACCAGCAGAGAGGTGTCGGTGTCGGGCACTGAAGCTTTCTTT. Translating gives CATSREVSVSGTEAFF.

The chain joins TRBV4-2 to TRBJ2-3; 9 positions agree with TRBD1. V shed 4 bases and J 2 bases; nucleotides not matched to a gene: 7. Germline V gene sequence: CDR1 LGHNA, CDR2 YNFKEQ. The CDR3 is 16 residues long. The CDR3 DNA reads as TGTGCCAGCAGCCGCAATACAGGGGGCAACACAGATACGCAGTATTTT. Its protein product is CASSRNTGGNTDTQYF.

This clonotype was found a few times. CDR3 in DNA: TGTGCCACCTCTATAAGTACGGACGATGGCTACACCTTC. The encoded protein is CATSISTDDGYTF. The chain links TRBV24-1 to TRBJ1-2; the D is unclear. Per germline, CDR1 KGHDR and CDR2 SFDVKD. Trimming took off 9 bases at V and 6 bases at J, with 16 bases between the two ends. The CDR3 covers 13 residues.

This clonotype was seen a few times. This rearrangement joins TRBV10-3 to TRBJ1-2, with unresolved D. The CDR3 has 12 amino acids. V gave up 6 bases and J gave up 7 bases, with 12 bases separating them. Per the germline V gene, CDR1 is ENHRY and CDR2 is SYGVKD. The CDR3: CAIRLVRGGYTF. As DNA, the CDR3 is TGTGCCATCAGACTCGTACGGGGTGGCTACACCTTC.

The CDR3: CASSSGTILAGGPVSYNEQFF. In DNA form, the CDR3 reads TGTGCCAGCAGTTCCGGCACGATACTAGCGGGAGGGCCAGTATCCTACAATGAGCAGTTCTTC. The rearrangement joins TRBV12-3 or TRBV12-4 to TRBJ2-1; 13 bases line up with TRBD2. The CDR3 contains 21 residues. V dropped 4 bases and J dropped 1; count of bases not matched to a gene: 16.

CDR3 bases: TGTGCCACCCAGCAGTGGAGTACCTTC. It yields the protein CATQQWSTF. The chain joins TRBV2 to TRBJ1-2, with D unresolved. Per germline, CDR1 SNHLY and CDR2 FYNNEI. The CDR3 is made up of 9 amino acids. The germline V and J ends were trimmed by 10 bases and 14 bases, with 14 bases remaining between them.

The CDR3 loop reads CASSQGGGSKSEQYV. The CDR3 DNA sequence: TGTGCCAGCAGCCAAGGAGGCGGGAGTAAGTCCGAGCAGTACGTC. The chain combines TRBV3-1 with TRBJ2-7; 7 bases align to TRBD2. The CDR3 is made up of 15 amino acids. Per the germline V gene, CDR1 is LGHDT and CDR2 is YNNKEL (reference sequence). Trimming removed 1 base from V and 6 bases from J; junction bases left unmatched: 9.

This clonotype was detected many times. The chain is built from TRBV6-4 and TRBJ2-1; D is unclear. The V end lost 6 bases, the J end lost 5 bases, and 5 bases lay between the germline ends. CDR1 is MRHNA, CDR2 SNTAGT, per germline. The CDR3 extends over 11 amino acids. The chain's CDR3 is CASRENNEQFF. The CDR3 coding sequence is TGTGCCAGCAGAGAGAACAATGAGCAGTTCTTC.

In its sample, this clonotype was seen many times. The V and J genes are TRBV25-1 and TRBJ2-7, with D possibly called TRBD1 or TRBD2 (5 bases each). The CDR3 length is 14 residues. V was clipped by 1 base and J by 7 bases, with 14 bases between them. Germline V gene data show CDR1 as MGHDK and CDR2 as SYGVNS. In DNA, the CDR3 is TGTGCCAGCAGTGAATTCGACTCTGGGGGAGAGCAGTACTTC. Its translation: CASSEFDSGGEQYF.

The CDR3 sequence: CASSLAAREDYEQYV. CDR3 DNA sequence: TGCGCCAGCAGCTTGGCGGCCCGGGAGGACTACGAGCAGTACGTC. The rearrangement links TRBV5-1 to TRBJ2-7; TRBD2 agrees at 7 bases. The J segment lost 3 bases and the V segment lost 0 bases, leaving 6 bases of the junction unmatched. This CDR3 is 15 amino acids long. Per the germline V gene, CDR1 is SGHRS and CDR2 is YFSETQ.

This clonotype was observed a few times. The V gene is TRBV7-9, the J gene TRBJ1-2, with D possibly matching TRBD1 (5 bases). Germline V gene data show CDR1 as SEHNR and CDR2 as FQNEAQ (reference sequence). The CDR3 has 14 residues. The V and J ends lost 5 bases and 6 bases respectively, with 16 bases between them. The CDR3 is CASSKTGTTDGYTF. As DNA, the CDR3 is TGTGCCAGCAGCAAAACCGGGACTACGGATGGCTACACCTTC. Variable domain in full (rest from reference TRBV7-9 and TRBJ1-2): DTGVSQNPRHKITKRGQNVTFRCDPISEHNRLYWYRQTLGQGPEFLTYFQNEAQLEKSRLLSDRFSAERPKGSFSTLEIQRTEQGDSAMYLCASSKTGTTDGYTFGSGTRLTVV.

The sample holds a few counts of this clonotype. The chain recombines TRBV6-5 with TRBJ1-1; the match to TRBD1 covers 10 bases. J lost 11 bases, V lost 11 bases, and 14 bases had no gene match. Germline CDR1 reads MNHEY; CDR2 reads SVGAGI. This CDR3 spans 13 amino acids. The CDR3 bases are TGTGCCGCCTCAAGGGACAGGGGTAAGAGCGCTTTCTTT. Translated: CAASRDRGKSAFF.

The chain combines TRBV5-5 with TRBJ2-7; 9 bases fit TRBD1. The CDR3 loop spans 16 amino acids. V was pared by 5 bases and J by 8 bases, with 17 bases of the junction left unmatched. The germline V gene encodes CDR1 SGHKS and CDR2 YYEKEE (reference sequence). CDR3 coding DNA: TGTGCCAGCAGTCGGATATCCGGGACAGGGAATCGGAAGCAGTACTTC. Protein: CASSRISGTGNRKQYF.

The sample holds many counts of this clonotype. V usage is TRBV7-6 and J usage is TRBJ2-3; 9 nucleotides agree with TRBD2. Trimming removed 1 base from V and 4 bases from J; junction bases left unmatched: 12. CDR1 SGHVS and CDR2 FNYEAQ come from the germline V gene. The CDR3 has 18 residues. DNA for the CDR3: TGTGCCAGCAGCTTAGAAAGTGCGGGAGGGCAAGGTCCAGATACGCAGTATTTT. Translating it yields CASSLESAGGQGPDTQYF.

This clonotype showed up many times. This rearrangement joins TRBV7-6 to TRBJ2-1; D unresolved. Trimming removed 4 bases at V and 6 bases at J, with 10 bases between. There are 13 residues in the CDR3. CDR1 is SGHVS and CDR2 is FNYEAQ in the germline V gene. The CDR3 protein is CASSYDPSNEQFF. CDR3 in DNA: TGTGCCAGCAGCTACGACCCCTCCAATGAGCAGTTCTTC.

Many counts were recorded for this clonotype. The chain combines TRBV29-1 with TRBJ2-1; no clear D. Germline CDR1 reads SQVTM; CDR2 reads ANQGSEA. This CDR3 is built from 17 residues. Trimming took off 0 bases at V and 0 bases at J, with 15 bases between the two ends. The CDR3 loop is CSVEDFMEPSSYNEQFF. CDR3 nucleotides: TGCAGCGTTGAAGATTTCATGGAACCGAGCTCCTACAATGAGCAGTTCTTC.